These 25 T cell receptor beta chains were sequenced from one sample in a study of blood T cell repertoires in COVID-19. Data came from immunoSEQ multiplex PCR; TCRdb stores just in-frame clones and leaves some out. The sample records around 320,000 clones, around nine tenths being singletons. Sample: peripheral blood. All receptors come from a woman between 25 and 40 years old with COVID-19, enrolled during active disease.

The V gene is TRBV7-2, the J gene TRBJ1-4; D is uncertain. V lost 8 bases to trimming and J lost 0 bases, with 13 bases between them. The CDR3 loop spans 15 amino acids. Germline values: CDR1 SGHTA, CDR2 FQGNSA. The CDR3 DNA reads as TGTGCCAGCCCGCCGAGGTGGGCAACTAATGAAAAACTGTTTTTT. As protein: CASPPRWATNEKLFF.

The chain carries TRBV7-8 and TRBJ1-2; unclear D gene. Germline assignment: CDR1 SGHVS and CDR2 FQNEAQ. Trimming cost V 1 base and J 7 bases, with 4 bases left between them. This CDR3 region has 11 residues. This CDR3 reads CASSLGAGYTF. The CDR3 DNA is TGTGCCAGCAGCTTAGGGGCTGGCTACACCTTC.

V and J are TRBV11-3 and TRBJ2-3, with 10 bases identical to TRBD2. The CDR3 extends over 17 amino acids. The V gene's germline CDR1 is SGHNT and CDR2 YENEEA. The V segment lost 2 bases and the J segment 2 bases; nucleotides outside the gene matches: 7. CDR3 amino acids: CASSLFPAGGTTDTQYF. CDR3 nucleotide sequence: TGTGCCAGCAGCTTATTTCCAGCGGGGGGGACCACAGATACGCAGTATTTT. The complete variable domain, with remaining parts taken from reference TRBV11-3 and TRBJ2-3, reads EAGVVQSPRYKIIEKKQPVAFWCNPISGHNTLYWYLQNLGQGPELLIRYENEEAVDDSQLPKDRFSAERLKGVDSTLKIQPAELGDSAVYLCASSLFPAGGTTDTQYFGPGTRLTVL.

The rearrangement joins TRBV5-4 to TRBJ1-2, with D possibly TRBD1 on 6 matching bases. CDR1 is SGHNT and CDR2 is YYREEE in the germline V gene (reference sequence). Trimming took 3 bases from V and 2 from J, leaving 8 bases between them. This CDR3 is built from 13 residues. The CDR3: CASSYRGNYGYTF. CDR3 DNA: TGTGCCAGCAGCTATAGGGGGAACTATGGCTACACCTTC.

The V call is TRBV5-1, the J call TRBJ2-1; perhaps TRBD2 as D (5 bases). V was clipped by 1 base and J by 3 bases, with 14 bases between them. CDR3 length: 16 amino acids. The germline V gene encodes CDR1 SGHRS and CDR2 YFSETQ. CDR3 coding DNA: TGCGCCAGCAGCTTGCTGTCGTCAGCGGTCTACAATGAGCAGTTCTTC. It encodes CASSLLSSAVYNEQFF.

The rearrangement links TRBV5-1 to TRBJ2-7; 7 nucleotides line up with TRBD1. Losses at the gene ends were 4 bases for V and 1 base for J; bases not matched to a gene: 8. CDR1 and CDR2 from the germline V gene are SGHRS and YFSETQ. This CDR3 region has 15 residues. Written as DNA, the CDR3 is TGCGCCAGCAGCGCGACAGGGCTAAGGTCCTACGAGCAGTACTTC. This translates into CASSATGLRSYEQYF. Combining the CDR3 with reference TRBV5-1 and TRBJ2-7 gives the whole variable domain KAGVTQTPRYLIKTRGQQVTLSCSPISGHRSVSWYQQTPGQGLQFLFEYFSETQRNKGNFPGRFSGRQFSNSRSEMNVSTLELGDSALYLCASSATGLRSYEQYFGPGTRLTVT.

The chain recombines TRBV7-9 with TRBJ2-5; a possible D gene is TRBD2 (6 bases). V lost 4 bases, J lost 3 bases, and 21 bases lay in between. Germline CDR1 and CDR2: SEHNR and FQNEAQ (reference sequence). This CDR3 contains 17 residues. The CDR3 DNA sequence: TGTGCCAGCAGCTCCGTATCGGGGGAATTTTATGAAGAGACCCAGTACTTC. It specifies CASSSVSGEFYEETQYF.

CDR3 coding DNA: TGTGCCAGCAGTTTTCCAGCGGGGGGGGGCGAGGCCCAGTACTTC. Translated, it gives CASSFPAGGGEAQYF. The chain has TRBV6-5 and TRBJ2-5, with 10 positions matching TRBD2. This CDR3 contains 15 residues. Unmatched junction bases numbered 11, after V lost 4 bases and J lost 9 bases. Germline values: CDR1 MNHEY, CDR2 SVGAGI.

This rearrangement joins TRBV19 to TRBJ1-1, with unresolved D. This CDR3 contains 13 residues. V lost 3 bases and J 7 bases, leaving 12 bases between the germline ends. Germline V gives CDR1 LNHDA, CDR2 SQIVND (reference sequence). The CDR3 coding sequence is TGTGCCAGTAGTATCACCCCAGCGTATGAAGCTTTCTTT. Translation gives CASSITPAYEAFF.

V usage is TRBV19 and J usage is TRBJ1-5, with 7 positions matching TRBD1. J gave up 8 bases and V 6 bases, and 13 bases lay outside the gene matches. In germline, CDR1 is LNHDA, CDR2 SQIVND (reference sequence). The CDR3 contains 15 residues. The CDR3 DNA is TGTGCCAGTAGCCGTATTAAGGGGGCTGTGGAGCCCCAGCATTTT. It specifies CASSRIKGAVEPQHF.

In the case of this clone: The junction differs from germline at one of its ends, possibly a read error. The rearrangement joins TRBV5-6 to TRBJ2-1; D is perhaps TRBD2 (6 bases). The CDR3 sequence is 18 residues long. Germline loops: CDR1 SGHDT, CDR2 YYEEEE. The CDR3 bases are TGTGCCAGCAACTTGTGGGGAATGGGGGGATTCCGGACCAATGAGCAGTTCTTC. This sequence encodes CASNLWGMGGFRTNEQFF.

This chain links TRBV4-1 with TRBJ2-1; D is possibly TRBD2 (6 bases). Germline V gene sequence: CDR1 MGHRA, CDR2 YSYEKL. Trimming took 1 base from V and 8 from J, leaving 9 bases between them. This CDR3 has 13 amino acids. The CDR3 nucleotides are TGCGCCAGCAGCCAAGGGAGGGGCTATGAGCAGTTCTTC. The encoded protein is CASSQGRGYEQFF.

This chain uses TRBV6-4 with TRBJ1-2, with 10 positions matching TRBD1. Germline CDR1 is MRHNA and CDR2 is SNTAGT. The CDR3 has 15 residues. Unmatched junction bases numbered 1, after V lost 2 bases and J lost 1 base. This chain's CDR3 is CASSDGQGDNYGYTF. The DNA for the CDR3 is TGTGCCAGCAGTGACGGACAGGGGGATAACTATGGCTACACCTTC.

V gene TRBV24-1 combines with J gene TRBJ2-3, with 7 bases fitting TRBD1. The V segment lost 4 bases and the J segment 2 bases; nucleotides outside the gene matches: 8. CDR1 and CDR2 (germline): KGHDR, SFDVKD. The CDR3 covers 16 residues. Written as DNA, the CDR3 is TGTGCCACCAGTGAAGAGACAGGGCCCCACACAGATACGCAGTATTTT. Encoded protein: CATSEETGPHTDTQYF.

As DNA, the CDR3 is TGTGCCAGCAGCGTAGCGTCACTACAAGAGACCCAGTACTTC. This encodes CASSVASLQETQYF. The rearrangement uses TRBV9 and TRBJ2-5; D is undetermined. This CDR3 contains 14 residues. The V end lost 0 bases, the J end lost 2 bases, and 8 bases lay between the germline ends. Germline CDR1 and CDR2: SGDLS and YYNGEE.

This chain connects TRBV6-5 to TRBJ1-2, with 10 bases fitting TRBD1. With 4 bases clipped from V and 6 bases from J, the junction kept 2 bases outside the gene matches. The CDR3 is 13 residues long. From germline, CDR1 is MNHEY and CDR2 SVGAGI. The CDR3 loop reads CASSWTGGDGYTF. The CDR3 region has the DNA TGTGCCAGCAGTTGGACAGGGGGGGATGGCTACACCTTC.

The rearrangement links TRBV15 to TRBJ2-7, with 10 bases fitting TRBD1. Germline lookup yields CDR1 LNHNV and CDR2 YYDKDF (reference sequence). V trimming: 5 bases; J trimming: 2 bases; junction bases outside the gene matches: 3. The CDR3 contains 14 residues. CDR3 sequence (DNA): TGTGCCACCAGCCCGGGGACAGGGGCCTACGAGCAGTACTTC. Its protein is CATSPGTGAYEQYF.

The V gene is TRBV11-2, the J gene TRBJ1-4; maybe TRBD1 (6 bases). Germline values: CDR1 SGHAT, CDR2 FQNNGV. The CDR3 is 15 amino acids. The V end lost 5 bases, the J end lost 6 bases, and 16 bases lay between the germline ends. Written as DNA, the CDR3 is TGTGCCAGCAGCGACGGGCAGGGGCGATATGAAAAACTGTTTTTT. The encoded protein is CASSDGQGRYEKLFF. Using reference TRBV11-2 and TRBJ1-4 for the parts outside the CDR3, the full variable domain is EAGVAQSPRYKIIEKRQSVAFWCNPISGHATLYWYQQILGQGPKLLIQFQNNGVVDDSQLPKDRFSAERLKGVDSTLKIQPAKLEDSAVYLCASSDGQGRYEKLFFGSGTQLSVL.

The chain joins TRBV5-1 to TRBJ2-2; TRBD2 aligns across 7 bases. The germline CDR1 and CDR2 sequences are SGHRS and YFSETQ. This CDR3 has 15 amino acids. Trimming took 0 bases from V and 3 from J; bases not matched to a gene: 2. CDR3 protein: CASSLGLADTGELFF. DNA of the CDR3: TGCGCCAGCAGCTTGGGACTAGCCGACACCGGGGAGCTGTTTTTT.

The chain recombines TRBV12-3 or TRBV12-4 with TRBJ2-2; 7 positions agree with TRBD2. The CDR3 is made up of 13 amino acids. Germline trimming cut 5 bases from V and 4 bases from J; bases unmatched to any gene: 1. CDR3 sequence reads: CASSSGATGELFF. CDR3 coding DNA: TGTGCCAGCAGTAGCGGGGCCACCGGGGAGCTGTTTTTT.

The chain recombines TRBV6-6 with TRBJ1-1; D is perhaps TRBD1 (5 bases). Deletions cut 6 bases from V and 8 bases from J, with 16 bases between. Germline CDR1 is MNHNY and CDR2 is SVGAGI (reference sequence). This CDR3 contains 13 residues. For the CDR3, the DNA is TGTGCCAGCAGATCCCTGAAGGGGTTCGAAGCTTTCTTT. It encodes CASRSLKGFEAFF.

This chain links TRBV27 with TRBJ1-2, with a weak D call TRBD1 (6 bases). Germline CDR1 reads MNHEY; CDR2 reads SMNVEV (reference sequence). The CDR3 length is 13 residues. The ends were cut back, 4 bases at V and 4 bases at J, with 10 bases in the middle. The CDR3 coding sequence is TGTGCCAGCAGTTCAGACAGGACCTATGGCTACACCTTC. It translates to CASSSDRTYGYTF.

The V and J genes are TRBV24-1 and TRBJ1-3; D is ambiguous. Germline CDR1 KGHDR, CDR2 SFDVKD. Trimming shortened V by 4 bases and J by 4 bases, and 10 bases separated the two germline ends. The CDR3 spans 14 residues. The CDR3 bases are TGTGCCACCAGTGACCCCAGGCTGGGAAACACCATATATTTT. Protein: CATSDPRLGNTIYF.

The chain employs TRBV6-5 and TRBJ1-1; 7 bases are a match to TRBD1. The CDR3 consists of 13 residues. V gave up 9 bases and J gave up 2 bases; unmatched junction bases: 6. Germline V gives CDR1 MNHEY, CDR2 SVGAGI. The CDR3 DNA reads as TGTGCCAGTTCGGACAGGATTAACACTGAAGCTTTCTTT. This translates into CASSDRINTEAFF.

The CDR3 sequence is CASRVPGQGNTEAFF. The CDR3 nucleotides read TGTGCCAGCAGGGTCCCGGGACAGGGGAACACTGAAGCTTTCTTT. The chain has TRBV11-2 and TRBJ1-1; 9 bases are shared with TRBD1. The CDR3 spans 15 residues. Germline V gives CDR1 SGHAT, CDR2 FQNNGV. The J segment lost 1 base and the V segment lost 6 bases, leaving 6 bases of the junction unmatched.